A selection of T cell receptor beta chains follows, all from one sample in a study of post-analysis software for immune sequencing data. TCRdb analysed the PCR reads with MiXCR anew, one entry per CDR3 protein. The sample carries roughly 620,000 distinct CDR3 sequences, about 40% recorded once. The sequencing input was blood. The receptors originated from a girl between 10 and 17 years old with multiple sclerosis. The CDR3 runs from the conserved cysteine through the conserved F or W. The order of the fields is V gene, J gene, CDR3 protein.

TRBV12-3/TRBV12-4	TRBJ1-6	CASRGRDGTSYNSPLHF
TRBV12-3/TRBV12-4	TRBJ1-5	CASTREGWDQPQHF
TRBV12-3/TRBV12-4	NA	CASSFVGGYEQYF
TRBV6-4	TRBJ1-1	CASSDSARSAITEAFF
TRBV10-2	TRBJ2-1	CASRAGLAGRGEQFF
TRBV29-1	TRBJ2-1	CSAPGNNGHEQFF
TRBV5-6	TRBJ1-6	CASSFVGEDSPLHF
TRBV12-3/TRBV12-4	TRBJ2-3	CASSFVAVTRYF
TRBV12-3/TRBV12-4	TRBJ1-1	CASKIEQGGTEAFF
TRBV5-1	TRBJ2-1	CASSFTSGGAGEQFF
TRBV20-1	TRBJ2-1	CSAPRMDGGNNEQFF
TRBV20-1	TRBJ2-5	CSARFVGKETQYF
TRBV6-1	TRBJ1-2	CASSASDRDGYTF
TRBV12-3/TRBV12-4	TRBJ1-1	CASSFEGGPTEAFF
TRBV7-2	TRBJ2-7	CASSDQGLVYEQYF
TRBV5-1	TRBJ2-7	CASSSDRGSSYEQYF
TRBV20-1	TRBJ2-5	CSADKQGEWETQYF
TRBV7-9	TRBJ2-3	CASSPRWLGTDTQYF
TRBV18	TRBJ1-6	CASSPRRNSPLHF
TRBV24-1	TRBJ2-2	CATRQGRADTGELFF
TRBV7-9	TRBJ2-3	CASSSWDRVTDTQYF
TRBV10-3	TRBJ2-7	CAISGDTSAEQYF
TRBV5-1	TRBJ2-1	CASSPQSPNNGEQFF
TRBV9	TRBJ2-1	CASSVARAGEQFF
TRBV20-1	TRBJ2-3	CSASGGANTDTQYF
TRBV12-3/TRBV12-4	TRBJ1-5	CASSGGQAAQPQHF
TRBV12-3/TRBV12-4	TRBJ2-7	CASRDLGRPGGEQYF
TRBV20-1	TRBJ1-5	CSARLPGANQPQHF
TRBV14	TRBJ1-2	CASSQNRGVDYGYTF
TRBV7-2	TRBJ1-5	CASSRQGVVNQPQHF
TRBV5-1	TRBJ2-3	CASGDSSTDTQYF
TRBV12-3/TRBV12-4	TRBJ1-2	CTSSLGHSNYGYTF
TRBV9	TRBJ2-1	CASSVAWGPYNEQFF
TRBV30	TRBJ2-5	CAWSMGETQYF
TRBV6-2/TRBV6-3	TRBJ2-7	CASSLADTAYEQYF
TRBV15	TRBJ2-5	CATSIDREETQYF
TRBV5-1	TRBJ2-3	CASSFQGGGTDTQYF
TRBV5-1	NA	CASSLGNGRETQYF
TRBV29-1	TRBJ1-2	CSVETVGTVYGYTF
TRBV4-2	TRBJ2-3	CASSQDGGSTQYF
TRBV24-1	TRBJ2-1	CATSDLGKEGASYNEQFF
TRBV4-2	TRBJ1-2	CASSQDAGGGGYTF
TRBV27	TRBJ2-1	CASSLEAGTDNFLYNEQFF
TRBV18	NA	CASSPTPASGETQYF
TRBV12-3/TRBV12-4	TRBJ1-2	CASSPNRGHRGYTF
TRBV29-1	TRBJ1-5	CSHFTGVGQPQHF
TRBV12-3/TRBV12-4	TRBJ2-7	CASSSGQAVSYEQYF